The 32 T cell receptor beta chains below were found in one sample sequenced in a study of early T cells in non-severe SARS-CoV-2 infection. TCRdb ran MiXCR on the 5' RACE reads and lists one entry per CDR3 protein. Of around 75,000 distinct CDR3 sequences in the sample, 9.5% were seen once. Material for sequencing was whole blood. The receptors come from an adult who was a healthcare worker with PCR-confirmed SARS-CoV-2 infection or an uninfected control (not recorded which).

This clonotype was counted at least ten times. V usage is TRBV12-5 and J usage is TRBJ2-1, with TRBD2 as a possible D gene (5 bases). The germline V gene has CDR1 LGHNT and CDR2 FRNRAP. There are 17 residues in the CDR3. V lost 1 base, J lost 0 bases, and 13 bases lay in between. CDR3 bases: TGTGCTAGTGGTTTGGAAAGAGGGCGGCACTCCTACAATGAGCAGTTCTTC. Protein: CASGLERGRHSYNEQFF.

The chain links TRBV20-1 to TRBJ2-1, with D unclear. V lost 6 bases and J 5 bases, leaving 14 bases between the germline ends. Germline assignment: CDR1 DFQATT and CDR2 SNEGSKA (reference sequence). The CDR3 is 13 amino acids. The CDR3 DNA follows: TGCAGTGCCCCCTCACGGGCCCACAATGAGCAGTTCTTC. It yields the protein CSAPSRAHNEQFF.

The rearrangement uses TRBV7-2 and TRBJ2-3, with a possible D match to TRBD2 (6 bases). Germline lookup yields CDR1 SGHTA and CDR2 FQGNSA. With 4 bases removed from V and 4 bases from J, the gap between germline ends came to 12 bases. The CDR3 sequence is 14 residues long. The CDR3 protein is CASSSGAGADTQYF. The CDR3 DNA reads TGTGCCAGCAGCTCGGGAGCTGGGGCAGATACGCAGTATTTT. Drawing the rest from reference TRBV7-2 and TRBJ2-3, the complete variable domain is GAGVSQSPSNKVTEKGKDVELRCDPISGHTALYWYRQSLGQGLEFLIYFQGNSAPDKSGLPSDRFSAERTGGSVSTLTIQRTQQEDSAVYLCASSSGAGADTQYFGPGTRLTVL.

The table lists this clonotype with a few counts. This chain connects TRBV5-6 to TRBJ2-7, with D possibly being TRBD1 or TRBD2 (5 bases each). Trimming stripped 3 bases from V and 6 bases from J, with 13 bases between. The CDR3 sequence is 13 residues long. Looked up from germline, CDR1 is SGHDT and CDR2 is YYEEEE. CDR3: CASSWGTPAEQYF. For the CDR3, the DNA is TGTGCCAGCAGCTGGGGGACCCCGGCCGAGCAGTACTTC.

This chain links TRBV29-1 with TRBJ2-1, with D perhaps matching TRBD2 (6 bases). V was clipped by 3 bases and J by 10 bases, with 19 bases between them. Looked up from germline, CDR1 is SQVTM and CDR2 is ANQGSEA. The CDR3 has 14 residues. CDR3 nucleotide sequence: TGCAGCGTTGAGGACCTAGTCGGGGGTTCGGAGCAGTTCTTC. Amino acid sequence: CSVEDLVGGSEQFF.

As regards this clonotype: A much larger clone lies a single base off, so this may be a read error. Written as DNA, the CDR3 is TGTGGCAGCAGCTCAGGGGGCGGCGGGGAGCTGTTTTTT. It codes for CGSSSGGGGELFF. The rearrangement uses TRBV11-3 and TRBJ2-2, with TRBD1 matching 8 bases. The CDR3 is made up of 13 amino acids. Per the germline V gene, CDR1 is SGHNT and CDR2 is YENEEA.

This clonotype has only a few counts. This chain connects TRBV7-8 to TRBJ1-1; no firm D call. The CDR3 has 14 amino acids. CDR1 SGHVS and CDR2 FQNEAQ come from the germline V gene. The V end was cut by 1 base, the J end by 11 bases, with 17 bases between. This CDR3 is CASSLELVNGGAFF. The CDR3 bases are TGTGCCAGCAGCTTAGAATTGGTGAACGGAGGGGCTTTCTTT.

The chain joins TRBV14 to TRBJ2-5, with D uncertain. Germline CDR1 SGHDN, CDR2 FVKESK. Trimming left V 4 bases short and J 4 bases short, with 10 bases between. CDR3 length: 13 amino acids. CDR3: CASSPSRGETQYF. The CDR3 coding sequence is TGTGCCAGCAGCCCTTCCAGAGGAGAGACCCAGTACTTC.

The chain has TRBV29-1 and TRBJ1-1, with TRBD1 matching 7 bases. V gave up 5 bases and J gave up 1 base; unmatched junction bases: 7. This CDR3 is built from 14 residues. Germline V gene data show CDR1 as SQVTM and CDR2 as ANQGSEA. For the CDR3, the DNA is TGCAGCGTTCGGATGGGACAGCGGAACACTGAAGCTTTCTTT. This gives the protein CSVRMGQRNTEAFF.

This clonotype was seen ten or more times. This sequence joins TRBV7-2 and TRBJ2-1; 7 nucleotides match TRBD2. With 0 bases clipped from V and 2 bases from J, the junction kept 1 base outside the gene matches. The CDR3 consists of 15 residues. The germline V gene has CDR1 SGHTA and CDR2 FQGNSA. The CDR3 protein is CASSLAGGPYNEQFF. In DNA, the CDR3 is TGTGCCAGCAGCTTAGCGGGAGGGCCCTACAATGAGCAGTTCTTC. Using reference TRBV7-2 and TRBJ2-1 for the parts outside the CDR3, the full variable domain is GAGVSQSPSNKVTEKGKDVELRCDPISGHTALYWYRQSLGQGLEFLIYFQGNSAPDKSGLPSDRFSAERTGGSVSTLTIQRTQQEDSAVYLCASSLAGGPYNEQFFGPGTRLTVL.

The V call is TRBV5-1, the J call TRBJ2-7; D is unresolved. The germline V and J ends were trimmed by 1 base and 3 bases, with 11 bases remaining between them. From germline, CDR1 is SGHRS and CDR2 YFSETQ. CDR3 length: 14 amino acids. CDR3 in DNA: TGCGCCAGCAGCTTGCCGACTCAAAACTACGAGCAGTACTTC. Translation gives CASSLPTQNYEQYF.

This clonotype was observed a few times. The V gene is TRBV18, the J gene TRBJ1-5; D is possibly TRBD1 (6 bases). From germline, CDR1 is KGHSH and CDR2 LQKENI. V gave up 2 bases and J gave up 2 bases, with 10 bases separating them. The CDR3 has 15 amino acids. CDR3 DNA sequence: TGTGCCAGCTCACCAGGGGGCAACGGCAATCAGCCCCAGCATTTT. This codes for CASSPGGNGNQPQHF.

This chain links TRBV13 with TRBJ1-6; D is undetermined. The CDR3 spans 16 residues. Per germline, CDR1 PRHDT and CDR2 FYEKMQ (reference sequence). The V and J ends lost 2 bases and 0 bases respectively, with 8 bases between them. CDR3 nucleotide sequence: TGTGCCAGCAGCTTATCCACGAGCTCCTATAATTCACCCCTCCACTTT. Protein product: CASSLSTSSYNSPLHF. Looking up the rest from reference TRBV13 and TRBJ1-6 gives the full variable domain: AAGVIQSPRHLIKEKRETATLKCYPIPRHDTVYWYQQGPGQDPQFLISFYEKMQSDKGSIPDRFSAQQFSDYHSELNMSSLELGDSALYFCASSLSTSSYNSPLHFGNGTRLTVT.

This clonotype showed up many times. The chain couples TRBV24-1 to TRBJ2-5, with D unclear. Germline CDR1 is KGHDR and CDR2 is SFDVKD. Trimming stripped 1 base from V and 7 bases from J, with 6 bases between. This CDR3 comprises 12 residues. The CDR3 region is CATSDFHRTQYF. DNA for the CDR3: TGTGCCACCAGTGATTTTCATAGGACCCAGTACTTC.

This clonotype has a count of ten or more. This chain links TRBV7-3 with TRBJ2-5; the D gene is possibly TRBD1 (7 bases). The V and J ends lost 5 bases and 2 bases respectively, with 9 bases between them. The germline V gene has CDR1 SGHTA and CDR2 FQGTGA. CDR3 length: 13 residues. This CDR3 reads CASSAGQQETQYF. CDR3 sequence (DNA): TGTGCCAGCAGCGCGGGACAGCAAGAGACCCAGTACTTC.

This clonotype came up many times. V is TRBV20-1 and J is TRBJ2-1, with D possibly being TRBD1 or TRBD2 (6 bases each). Germline V gene data show CDR1 as DFQATT and CDR2 as SNEGSKA (reference sequence). Deletions cut 7 bases from V and 6 bases from J, with 16 bases between. This CDR3 spans 13 amino acids. The CDR3 spells CSGEDRTGNEQFF. In DNA form, the CDR3 reads TGCAGTGGGGAGGACAGAACCGGCAATGAGCAGTTCTTC.

The table lists this clonotype with many counts. The rearrangement joins TRBV12-3 or TRBV12-4 to TRBJ1-5; D is possibly TRBD1 (5 bases). Trimming cost V 7 bases and J 5 bases, with 12 bases left between them. There are 13 residues in the CDR3. The CDR3 DNA is TGTGCCAGCACCACTGGACAATATCAGCCCCAGCATTTT. Its translation is CASTTGQYQPQHF.

The CDR3 region is CSVMKYEAFF. Here the CDR3 DNA reads TGCAGCGTTATGAAGTACGAAGCTTTCTTT. This chain links TRBV29-1 with TRBJ1-1; D ambiguous. Germline V CDR1 and CDR2: SQVTM, ANQGSEA. The CDR3 is 10 amino acids. The germline V and J ends were trimmed by 5 bases and 8 bases, with 9 bases remaining between them.

The rearrangement uses TRBV12-3 or TRBV12-4 and TRBJ2-3, with 9 bases identical to TRBD2. Trimming at V came to 6 bases and at J to 0 bases, leaving 13 bases not matched to a gene. The CDR3 loop spans 18 amino acids. The chain's CDR3 is CASRLRGGFQTSTDTQYF. CDR3 DNA: TGTGCCAGCAGATTGCGGGGGGGCTTCCAGACTAGCACAGATACGCAGTATTTT.

The sample holds many counts of this clonotype. The chain uses TRBV3-1 and TRBJ2-3, with D unresolved. The CDR3 has 16 amino acids. Germline V gene lookup returns CDR1 LGHDT and CDR2 YNNKEL (reference sequence). Trimming left V 0 bases short and J 0 bases short, with 10 bases between. The CDR3 region is CASSQDYGTSTDTQYF. The CDR3 DNA reads TGTGCCAGCAGCCAAGATTACGGTACTAGCACAGATACGCAGTATTTT.

This clonotype came up a few times. The chain carries TRBV5-1 and TRBJ1-6, with 7 bases that match TRBD1. The CDR3 loop spans 15 amino acids. From germline, CDR1 is SGHRS and CDR2 YFSETQ. Unmatched junction bases numbered 2, after V lost 0 bases and J lost 5 bases. CDR3 sequence (DNA): TGCGCCAGCAGCTTGGAGGGGGCTGATAATTCACCCCTCCACTTT. Translating gives CASSLEGADNSPLHF.

The CDR3 nucleotides read TGTGCCAGCAGCTTCCCCATGCGTGAGCAGTTCTTC. It translates to CASSFPMREQFF. The chain links TRBV5-4 to TRBJ2-1, with D uncertain. Per the germline V gene, CDR1 is SGHNT and CDR2 is YYREEE (reference sequence). The CDR3 runs to 12 residues. V dropped 2 bases and J dropped 9 bases, with 9 bases sitting between them.

Ten or more counts support this clonotype. The chain recombines TRBV19 with TRBJ2-7; 9 bases fit TRBD2. V was clipped by 6 bases and J by 12 bases; unmatched bases: 9. The CDR3 sequence is 12 residues long. Per the germline V gene, CDR1 is LNHDA and CDR2 is SQIVND (reference sequence). In DNA form, the CDR3 reads TGTGCCAGTAGCAGCGGCGGGGGGGCTACGTACTTC. Its translation: CASSSGGGATYF.

At least ten counts were recorded for this clonotype. The rearrangement links TRBV5-1 to TRBJ2-7, with D unresolved. The V and J ends lost 0 bases and 6 bases respectively, with 10 bases between them. CDR3 length: 13 amino acids. Germline CDR1 and CDR2: SGHRS and YFSETQ. CDR3 protein: CASSLDGALEQYF. The CDR3 coding sequence is TGCGCCAGCAGCTTGGACGGTGCCCTCGAGCAGTACTTC.

In DNA form, the CDR3 reads TGTGCCAGCAGTGAAGCGCTGGGAGAGTCCTACGAGCAGTACTTC. It is translated as CASSEALGESYEQYF. The chain employs TRBV6-1 and TRBJ2-7; tentative D call: TRBD2 (5 bases). This CDR3 contains 15 residues. V gave up 0 bases and J gave up 1 base, with 10 bases separating them. The germline CDR1 and CDR2 sequences are MNHNS and SASEGT.

The chain has TRBV10-3 and TRBJ2-1, with 9 positions matching TRBD2. Germline-derived CDR1 and CDR2 are ENHRY and SYGVKD. The CDR3 length is 13 residues. The V segment lost 9 bases and the J segment 5 bases; nucleotides outside the gene matches: 5. The CDR3 protein is CAIKREAHNEQFF. DNA for the CDR3: TGTGCCATTAAGCGGGAGGCCCACAATGAGCAGTTCTTC.

This chain connects TRBV25-1 to TRBJ2-3; TRBD2 agrees at 12 bases. CDR3 length equals 20 residues. The germline V gene has CDR1 MGHDK and CDR2 SYGVNS. The trim removed 5 bases at V and 6 bases at J, leaving 21 bases unmatched. CDR3 sequence: CASSPSRTSGTPTFLDTQYF. Here the CDR3 DNA reads TGTGCCAGCAGTCCCTCGAGGACTAGCGGGACTCCCACCTTCCTCGATACGCAGTATTTT.

This clonotype showed up many times. This chain joins TRBV14 and TRBJ2-1, with D possibly TRBD2 on 6 matching bases. V gave up 2 bases and J gave up 8 bases, with 13 bases separating them. The germline gives CDR1 SGHDN, CDR2 FVKESK. The CDR3 has 14 residues. CDR3 sequence reads: CASSQLLSGDEQFF. CDR3 DNA: TGTGCCAGCAGCCAACTTCTTAGCGGTGATGAGCAGTTCTTC. Variable domain in full (rest from reference TRBV14 and TRBJ2-1): EAGVTQFPSHSVIEKGQTVTLRCDPISGHDNLYWYRRVMGKEIKFLLHFVKESKQDESGMPNNRFLAERTGGTYSTLKVQPAELEDSGVYFCASSQLLSGDEQFFGPGTRLTVL.

The table lists this clonotype with a few counts. The V call is TRBV14, the J call TRBJ2-3; D is perhaps TRBD1 (5 bases). This CDR3 has 14 amino acids. The V gene's germline CDR1 is SGHDN and CDR2 FVKESK. Trimming stripped 2 bases from V and 8 bases from J, with 14 bases between. The CDR3 spells CASSQRTPLSTQYF. CDR3 DNA: TGTGCCAGCAGCCAAAGGACACCCCTCAGTACGCAGTATTTT.

There are a few counts of this clonotype. The chain carries TRBV15 and TRBJ1-4; D is uncertain. Germline CDR1 is LNHNV and CDR2 is YYDKDF (reference sequence). V was pared by 0 bases and J by 12 bases, with 8 bases between. The CDR3 loop spans 12 amino acids. The CDR3 reads CATSRDSNQLFF. In DNA form, the CDR3 reads TGTGCCACCAGCAGAGATTCAAATCAACTGTTTTTT.

This clonotype was seen repeatedly, ten times or more. This chain uses TRBV27 with TRBJ1-3; D not resolved. Germline V lookup: CDR1 MNHEY, CDR2 SMNVEV (reference sequence). V was shortened by 5 bases and J by 4 bases, with 12 bases between the two germline ends. This CDR3 region has 14 residues. In DNA, the CDR3 is TGTGCCAGCAGTCCTCGGTTGGCAGGAAACACCATATATTTT. This gives the protein CASSPRLAGNTIYF.

This clonotype has a count of ten or more. J is TRBJ2-6 and V is TRBV12-3 or TRBV12-4; TRBD1 aligns across 8 bases. This CDR3 has 17 residues. Germline trimming cut 5 bases from V and 0 bases from J; bases unmatched to any gene: 6. The CDR3 DNA follows: TGTGCCAGCAGTCAAGACAGGGGCGACTCTGGGGCCAACGTCCTGACTTTC. This codes for CASSQDRGDSGANVLTF.